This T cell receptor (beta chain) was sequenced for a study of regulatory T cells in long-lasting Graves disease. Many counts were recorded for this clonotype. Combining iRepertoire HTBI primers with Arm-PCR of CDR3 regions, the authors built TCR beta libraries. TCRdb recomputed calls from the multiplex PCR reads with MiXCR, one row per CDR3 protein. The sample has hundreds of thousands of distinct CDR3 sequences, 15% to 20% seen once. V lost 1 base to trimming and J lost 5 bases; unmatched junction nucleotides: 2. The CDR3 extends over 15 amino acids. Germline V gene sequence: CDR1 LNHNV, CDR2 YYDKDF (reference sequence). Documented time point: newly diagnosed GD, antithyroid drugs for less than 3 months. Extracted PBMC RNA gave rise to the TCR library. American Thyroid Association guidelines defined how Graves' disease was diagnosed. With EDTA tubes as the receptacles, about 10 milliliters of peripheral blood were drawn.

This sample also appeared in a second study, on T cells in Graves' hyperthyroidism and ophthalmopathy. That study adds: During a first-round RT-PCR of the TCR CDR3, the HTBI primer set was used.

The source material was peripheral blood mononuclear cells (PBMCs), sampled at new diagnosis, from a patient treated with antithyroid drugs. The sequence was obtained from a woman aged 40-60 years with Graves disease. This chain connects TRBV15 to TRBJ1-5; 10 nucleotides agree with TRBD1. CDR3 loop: CATSRGDRGDQPQHF. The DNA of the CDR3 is TGTGCCACCAGCAGAGGGGACAGGGGCGATCAGCCCCAGCATTTT.